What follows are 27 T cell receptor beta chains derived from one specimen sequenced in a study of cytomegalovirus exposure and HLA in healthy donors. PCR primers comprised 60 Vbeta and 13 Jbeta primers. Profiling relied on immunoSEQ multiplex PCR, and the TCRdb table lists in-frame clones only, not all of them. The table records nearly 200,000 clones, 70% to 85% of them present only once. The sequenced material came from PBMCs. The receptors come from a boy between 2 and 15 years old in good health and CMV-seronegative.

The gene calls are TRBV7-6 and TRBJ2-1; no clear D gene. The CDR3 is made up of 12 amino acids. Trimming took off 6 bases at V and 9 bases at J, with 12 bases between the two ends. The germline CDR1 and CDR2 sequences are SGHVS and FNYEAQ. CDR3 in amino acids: CASRPIGLEQFF. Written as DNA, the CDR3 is TGTGCCAGCAGGCCTATTGGGCTTGAGCAGTTCTTC.

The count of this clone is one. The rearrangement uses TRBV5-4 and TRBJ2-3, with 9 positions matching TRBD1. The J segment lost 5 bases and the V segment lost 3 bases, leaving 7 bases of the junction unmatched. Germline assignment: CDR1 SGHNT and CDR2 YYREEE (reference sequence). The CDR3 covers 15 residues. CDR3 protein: CASSWGDRDLDTQYF. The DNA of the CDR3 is TGTGCCAGCAGCTGGGGGGACAGGGATTTAGATACGCAGTATTTT.

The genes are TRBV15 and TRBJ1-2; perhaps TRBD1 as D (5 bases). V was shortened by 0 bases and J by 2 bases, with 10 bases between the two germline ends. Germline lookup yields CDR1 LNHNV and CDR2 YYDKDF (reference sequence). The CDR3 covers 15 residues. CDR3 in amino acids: CATSRDREGNYGYTF. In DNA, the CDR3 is TGTGCCACCAGCAGAGATCGGGAGGGGAACTATGGCTACACCTTC.

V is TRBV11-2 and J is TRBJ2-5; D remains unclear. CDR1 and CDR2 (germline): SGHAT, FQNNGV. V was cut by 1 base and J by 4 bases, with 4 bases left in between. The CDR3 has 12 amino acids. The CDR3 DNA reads TGTGCCAGCAGCTTAGTTAGAGAGACCCAGTACTTC. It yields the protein CASSLVRETQYF.

The CDR3, as DNA: TGCGCCAGCACCCTCCGAGGACAGGGTGCCTACGAGCAGTACTTC. Protein product: CASTLRGQGAYEQYF. The chain links TRBV5-1 to TRBJ2-7; 8 positions match TRBD1. V was clipped by 6 bases and J by 2 bases; unmatched bases: 10. CDR3 length equals 15 residues. CDR1 is SGHRS and CDR2 is YFSETQ in the germline V gene.

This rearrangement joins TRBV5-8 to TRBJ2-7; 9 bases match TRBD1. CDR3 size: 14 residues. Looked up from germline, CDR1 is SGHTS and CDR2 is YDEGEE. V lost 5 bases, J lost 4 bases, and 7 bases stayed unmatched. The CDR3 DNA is TGTGCCAGCAGGACGACAGGGGGGGGGTACGAGCAGTACTTC. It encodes CASRTTGGGYEQYF.

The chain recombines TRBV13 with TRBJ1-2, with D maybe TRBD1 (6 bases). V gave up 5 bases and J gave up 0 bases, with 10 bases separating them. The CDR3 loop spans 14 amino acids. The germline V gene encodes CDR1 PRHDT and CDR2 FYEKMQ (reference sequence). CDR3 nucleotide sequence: TGTGCCAGCAGCCAAGGACAGTCTAACTATGGCTACACCTTC. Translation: CASSQGQSNYGYTF.

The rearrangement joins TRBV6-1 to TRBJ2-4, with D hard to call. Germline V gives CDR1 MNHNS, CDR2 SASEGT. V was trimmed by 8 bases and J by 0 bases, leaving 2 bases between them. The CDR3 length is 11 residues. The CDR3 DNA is TGTGCCAGCCTAGCCAAAAACATTCAGTACTTC. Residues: CASLAKNIQYF.

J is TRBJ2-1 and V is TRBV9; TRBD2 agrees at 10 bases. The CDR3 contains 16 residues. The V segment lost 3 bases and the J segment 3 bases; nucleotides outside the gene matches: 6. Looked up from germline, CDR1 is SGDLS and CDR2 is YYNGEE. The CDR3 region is CASSADSSGGYNEQFF. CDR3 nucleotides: TGTGCCAGCAGCGCCGACTCTAGCGGGGGCTACAATGAGCAGTTCTTC. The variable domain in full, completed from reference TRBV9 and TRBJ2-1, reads DSGVTQTPKHLITATGQRVTLRCSPRSGDLSVYWYQQSLDQGLQFLIQYYNGEERAKGNILERFSAQQFPDLHSELNLSSLELGDSALYFCASSADSSGGYNEQFFGPGTRLTVL.

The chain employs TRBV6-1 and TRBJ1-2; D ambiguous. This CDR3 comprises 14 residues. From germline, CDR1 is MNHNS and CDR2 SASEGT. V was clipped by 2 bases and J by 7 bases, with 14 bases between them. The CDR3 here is CASSESSEVSGYTF. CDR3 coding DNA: TGTGCCAGCAGTGAATCTTCCGAGGTTTCTGGCTACACCTTC.

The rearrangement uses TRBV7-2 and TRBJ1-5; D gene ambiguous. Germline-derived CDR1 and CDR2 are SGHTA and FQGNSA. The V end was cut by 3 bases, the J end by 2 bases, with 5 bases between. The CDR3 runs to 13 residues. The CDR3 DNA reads TGTGCCAGCAGCTTGGAGCGCAATCAGCCCCAGCATTTT. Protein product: CASSLERNQPQHF.

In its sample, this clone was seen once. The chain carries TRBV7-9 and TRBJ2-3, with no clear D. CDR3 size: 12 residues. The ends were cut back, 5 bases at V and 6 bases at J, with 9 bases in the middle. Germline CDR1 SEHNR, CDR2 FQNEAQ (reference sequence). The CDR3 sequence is CASSLIRDTQYF. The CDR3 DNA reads TGTGCCAGCAGCCTGATCAGGGATACGCAGTATTTT.

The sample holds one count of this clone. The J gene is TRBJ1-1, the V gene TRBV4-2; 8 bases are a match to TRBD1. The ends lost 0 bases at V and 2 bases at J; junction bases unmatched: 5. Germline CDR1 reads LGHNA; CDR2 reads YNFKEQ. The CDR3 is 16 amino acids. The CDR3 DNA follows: TGTGCCAGCAGCCAAGATTCCGGACAGGGAAACACTGAAGCTTTCTTT. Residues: CASSQDSGQGNTEAFF.

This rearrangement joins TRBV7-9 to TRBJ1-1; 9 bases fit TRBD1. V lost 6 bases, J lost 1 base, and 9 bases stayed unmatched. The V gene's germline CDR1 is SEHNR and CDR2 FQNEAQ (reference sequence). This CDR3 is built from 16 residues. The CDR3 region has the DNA TGTGCCAGCAGGGGAACCGGGACAGGGAGGAACACTGAAGCTTTCTTT. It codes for CASRGTGTGRNTEAFF.

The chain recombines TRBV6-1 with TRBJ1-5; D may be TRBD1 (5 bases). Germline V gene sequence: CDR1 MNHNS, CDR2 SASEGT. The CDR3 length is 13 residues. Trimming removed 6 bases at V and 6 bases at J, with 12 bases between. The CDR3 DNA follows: TGTGCCAGCAGAACTAATGGGGCTCAGCCCCAGCATTTT. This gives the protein CASRTNGAQPQHF.

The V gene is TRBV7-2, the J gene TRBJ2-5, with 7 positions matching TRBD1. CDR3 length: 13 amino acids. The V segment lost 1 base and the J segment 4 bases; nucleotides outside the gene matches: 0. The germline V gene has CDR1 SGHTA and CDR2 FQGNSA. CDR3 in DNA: TGTGCCAGCAGCTTAGGGACAGGAGAGACCCAGTACTTC. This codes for CASSLGTGETQYF.

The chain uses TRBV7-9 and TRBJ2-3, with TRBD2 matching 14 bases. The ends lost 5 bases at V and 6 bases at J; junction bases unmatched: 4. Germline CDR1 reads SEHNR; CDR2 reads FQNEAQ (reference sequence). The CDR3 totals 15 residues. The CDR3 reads CASSPRTSGGDTQYF. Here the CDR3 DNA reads TGTGCCAGCAGCCCGAGGACTAGCGGGGGGGATACGCAGTATTTT. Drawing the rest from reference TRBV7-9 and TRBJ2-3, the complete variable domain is DTGVSQNPRHKITKRGQNVTFRCDPISEHNRLYWYRQTLGQGPEFLTYFQNEAQLEKSRLLSDRFSAERPKGSFSTLEIQRTEQGDSAMYLCASSPRTSGGDTQYFGPGTRLTVL.

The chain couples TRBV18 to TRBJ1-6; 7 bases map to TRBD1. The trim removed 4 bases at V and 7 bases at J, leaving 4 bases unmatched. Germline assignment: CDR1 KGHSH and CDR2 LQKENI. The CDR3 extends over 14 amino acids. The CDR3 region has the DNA TGTGCCAGCTCACAGGGACAGCTAAATTCACCCCTCCACTTT. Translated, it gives CASSQGQLNSPLHF.

The CDR3 protein is CASSPGLARPEQFF. DNA of the CDR3: TGTGCCAGCAGCCCCGGACTAGCAAGACCTGAGCAGTTCTTC. The V and J genes are TRBV5-4 and TRBJ2-1, with TRBD2 matching 8 bases. The germline V gene encodes CDR1 SGHNT and CDR2 YYREEE (reference sequence). This CDR3 has 14 amino acids. V lost 4 bases and J lost 9; bases outside the gene matches: 9.

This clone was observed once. The DNA of the CDR3 is TGCGCCAGCAGCCAAGATCTAGGCAGTTATGGCTACACCTTC. It encodes CASSQDLGSYGYTF. J is TRBJ1-2 and V is TRBV4-1; no firm D call. Trimming shortened V by 0 bases and J by 5 bases, and 10 bases separated the two germline ends. Germline loops: CDR1 MGHRA, CDR2 YSYEKL. This CDR3 region has 14 residues.

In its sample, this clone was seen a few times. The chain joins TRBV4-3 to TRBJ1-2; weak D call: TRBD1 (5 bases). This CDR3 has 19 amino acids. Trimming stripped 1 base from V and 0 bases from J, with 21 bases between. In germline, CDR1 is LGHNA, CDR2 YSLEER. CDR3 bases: TGCGCCAGCAGCCAAGTTTGGGCAGGACGGGGGTTAGCTAACTATGGCTACACCTTC. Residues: CASSQVWAGRGLANYGYTF.

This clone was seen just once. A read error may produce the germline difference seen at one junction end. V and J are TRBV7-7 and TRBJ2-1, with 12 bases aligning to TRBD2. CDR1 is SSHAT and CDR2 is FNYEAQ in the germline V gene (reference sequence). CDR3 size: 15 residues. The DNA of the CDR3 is TGTGCTAGCAGCTTAGCTAGCGGGGGGGCCTATGAGCAGTTCTTC. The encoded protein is CASSLASGGAYEQFF.

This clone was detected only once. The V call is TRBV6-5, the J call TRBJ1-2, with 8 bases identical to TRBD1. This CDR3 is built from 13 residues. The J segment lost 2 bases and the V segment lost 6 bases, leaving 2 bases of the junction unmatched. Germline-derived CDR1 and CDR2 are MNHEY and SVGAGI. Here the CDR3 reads CASRYRGNYGYTF. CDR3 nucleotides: TGTGCCAGCAGATACAGGGGGAACTATGGCTACACCTTC.

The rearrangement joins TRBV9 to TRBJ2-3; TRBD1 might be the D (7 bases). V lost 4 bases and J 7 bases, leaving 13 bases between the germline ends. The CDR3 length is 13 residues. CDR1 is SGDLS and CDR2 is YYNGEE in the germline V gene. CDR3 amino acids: CASSPRGVNTQYF. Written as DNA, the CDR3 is TGTGCCAGCAGCCCCAGGGGGGTCAATACGCAGTATTTT.

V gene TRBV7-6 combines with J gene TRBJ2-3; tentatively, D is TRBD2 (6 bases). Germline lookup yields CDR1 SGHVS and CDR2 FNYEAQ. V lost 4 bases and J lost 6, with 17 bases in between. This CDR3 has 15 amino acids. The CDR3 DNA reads TGTGCCAGCAGCTCCCGGCGGGGTCGGCCCGATACGCAGTATTTT. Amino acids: CASSSRRGRPDTQYF.

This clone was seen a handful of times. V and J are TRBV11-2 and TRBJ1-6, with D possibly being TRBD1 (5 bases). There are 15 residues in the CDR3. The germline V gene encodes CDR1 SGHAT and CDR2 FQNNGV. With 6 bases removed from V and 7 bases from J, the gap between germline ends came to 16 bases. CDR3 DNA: TGTGCCAGCAGGCAACTCGGGGGGGTAAATTCACCCCTCCACTTT. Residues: CASRQLGGVNSPLHF.

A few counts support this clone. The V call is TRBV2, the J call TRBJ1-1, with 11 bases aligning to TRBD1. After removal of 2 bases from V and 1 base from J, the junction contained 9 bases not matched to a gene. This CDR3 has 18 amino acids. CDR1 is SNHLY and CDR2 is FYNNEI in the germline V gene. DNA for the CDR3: TGTGCCAGCAGTGAATTCAGGGGACAGGGGGTTTGGAACACTGAAGCTTTCTTT. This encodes CASSEFRGQGVWNTEAFF.